This T cell receptor beta chain came from a study of OX40 agonist ivuxolimab in advanced cancers. The assay was immunoSEQ multiplex PCR, and TCRdb's table has in-frame clones only and misses some. The sample lists just under 95,000 clones, around 87% occurring once. The sample consisted of CD4+ or CD8+ T cells sorted from blood, taken in a trial of the OX40 agonist ivuxolimab. This clonotype originated in an adult with an advanced solid tumor such as melanoma, head and neck, liver or kidney cancer.

Written as DNA, the CDR3 is TGTGCCAGCAGCTCTTCTTCAGTGCGCTACAATGAGCAGTTCTTC. Translated: CASSSSSVRYNEQFF. The rearrangement uses TRBV7-3 and TRBJ2-1; D is unclear. The CDR3 has 15 residues. Trimming pared 4 bases from V and 3 bases from J, leaving 13 bases between. The germline gives CDR1 SGHTA, CDR2 FQGTGA.